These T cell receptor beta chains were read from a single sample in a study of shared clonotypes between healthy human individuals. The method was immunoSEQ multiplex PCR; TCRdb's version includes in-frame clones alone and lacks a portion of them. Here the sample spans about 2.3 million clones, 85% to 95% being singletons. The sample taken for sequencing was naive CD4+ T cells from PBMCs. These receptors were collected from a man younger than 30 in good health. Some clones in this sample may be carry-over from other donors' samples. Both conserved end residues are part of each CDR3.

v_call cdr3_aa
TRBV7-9 CASSLDGGSFRPQHF
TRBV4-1 CASSQDRRWGTGANVLTF
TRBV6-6 CASRGGQGAITDTQYF
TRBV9 CASRGGGTDTQYF
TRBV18 CASSQGRGAYEQYF
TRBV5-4 CASSLLGVDTGELFF
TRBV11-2 CASGVRAEADTQYF
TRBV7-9 CASSLWAGEDYGYTF
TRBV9 CASSVGTGGEKLFF
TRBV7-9 CASSVTGYQETQYF
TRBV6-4 CASSDGWRGSNEQFF
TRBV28 CASSLEDTLTNYGYTF
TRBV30 CAWMKTSEQYF
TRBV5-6 CASAGTDKNIQYF
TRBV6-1 CASSGPNRVARVGTEAFF
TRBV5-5 CASTLEGYNEKLFF
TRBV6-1 CASSRVGETQYF
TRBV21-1 CASSKVGKGNRTDTQYF
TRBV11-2 CASSPRARYDNEQFF
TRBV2 CASSVLAAKNIQYF
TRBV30 CAWSELSGRDIQYF
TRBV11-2 CASGGSRSGELFF
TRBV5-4 CASSSGTTDTQYF
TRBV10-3 CAISKGGTSSYNEQFF
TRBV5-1 CASSPGPDRGAYEQYF
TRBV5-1 CASRNPPMGEQFF
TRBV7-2 CASSIHLQVTQYF
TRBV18 CASSPYGSQDTQYF
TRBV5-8 CASSLRHSYGYTF
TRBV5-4 CASSLDRGRNYGYTF
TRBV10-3 CAISESWDSDSQYF
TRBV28 CASSFSGNQETQYF
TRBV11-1 CASSSQGFSYEQYF
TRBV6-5 CASSYEKYNEQFF
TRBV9 CASSPGQGASNQPQHF
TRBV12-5 CASGLGGHNYGYTF
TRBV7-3 CASNTGANTGELFF
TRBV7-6 CASSSLPSGRSYNEQFF
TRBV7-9 CASSLAKQTSSYEQYF
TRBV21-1 CASSKKGLEGWYGYTF
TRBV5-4 CASSQRLATAYNEQFF
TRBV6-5 CASNTRNQPQHF
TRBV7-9 CASSSGARAGDSPLHF
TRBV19 CASKTDRENTQYF
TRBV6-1 CASIHGGNYGYTF
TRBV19 CASSPSDRYLAFF
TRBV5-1 CASGQASGANVLTF
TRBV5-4 CASSPRLAGVGDTQYF
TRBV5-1 CASSLGGTGVGEQYF
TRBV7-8 CASSPSGGRNTGELFF
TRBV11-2 CASSLSAVTPDTQYF
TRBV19 CASSRGGPTSYEQYF